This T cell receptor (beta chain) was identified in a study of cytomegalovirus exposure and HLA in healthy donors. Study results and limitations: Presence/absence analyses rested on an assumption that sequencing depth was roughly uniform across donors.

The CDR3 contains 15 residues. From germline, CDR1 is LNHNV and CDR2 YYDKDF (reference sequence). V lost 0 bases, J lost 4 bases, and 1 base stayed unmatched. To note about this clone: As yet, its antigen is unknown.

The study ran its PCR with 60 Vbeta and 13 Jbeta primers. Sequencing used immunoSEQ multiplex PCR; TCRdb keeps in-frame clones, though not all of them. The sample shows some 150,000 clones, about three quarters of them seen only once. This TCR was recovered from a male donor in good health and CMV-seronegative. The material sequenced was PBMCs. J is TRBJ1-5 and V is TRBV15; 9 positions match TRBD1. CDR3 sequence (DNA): TGTGCCACCAGCAGAGATGGGACAGGGAATCAGCCCCAGCATTTT. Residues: CATSRDGTGNQPQHF.